Listed below are T cell receptor beta chains from one sample, sequenced in a study of control samples from healthy donors and cancer patients. Sequencing used immunoSEQ multiplex PCR; TCRdb keeps in-frame clones, though not all of them. The sample consists of about 110,000 clones, 82% of them appearing once. Material: blood. These receptors were obtained from a man aged 18 to 29 in good health. Both conserved end residues are part of each CDR3. Fields, in order: clone size, J gene, D gene, V gene, CDR3 DNA, CDR3 protein. A D gene is named only where the DNA matches it firmly. Only some rows state a clone size, as once, few, many or a class for expanded clones.

NA	TRBJ1-4	NA	TRBV19	TGTGCCAGTAGTATAGTCCCCCGGGGGTCCTCGGGAAAACTGTTTTTT	CASSIVPRGSSGKLFF
NA	TRBJ2-6	TRBD1	TRBV5-1	TGCGCCAGCAGCCCGGGACAGGGGGAGGTCAACGTCCTGACTTTC	CASSPGQGEVNVLTF
NA	TRBJ2-5	TRBD1	TRBV11-2	TGTGCCAGCAGCTTAAAGGACAGGTCGGAGACCCAGTACTTC	CASSLKDRSETQYF
NA	TRBJ1-2	NA	TRBV2	TGTGCCAGCAGTGCGTACTCAGGGGCAAGGTATGGCTACACCTTC	CASSAYSGARYGYTF
NA	TRBJ1-2	NA	TRBV2	TGTGCCAGCAGGGAAGGTGTAGGGGTGCAGGGGGGCTACACCTTC	CASREGVGVQGGYTF
once	TRBJ2-1	TRBD1	TRBV12-5	TGTGCTAGTGGGCAGGGACAGGGTTTTTTGGATGAGCAGTTCTTC	CASGQGQGFLDEQFF
NA	TRBJ2-7	NA	TRBV5-6	TGTGCCAGCAGCCCTACCGGACATGGCGTCCACGAGCAGTACTTC	CASSPTGHGVHEQYF
NA	TRBJ1-1	NA	TRBV12-3/TRBV12-4	TGTGCCACAAAGGGTGGGAACACTGAAGCTTTCTTT	CATKGGNTEAFF
NA	TRBJ1-3	NA	TRBV7-6	TGTGCCAGCACCGGAGGTGTGGGGGCTGGAAACACCATATATTTT	CASTGGVGAGNTIYF
NA	TRBJ1-1	NA	TRBV29-1	TGCAGCGTTGATCTTTGGTCAGTTCTGAGGACTGAAGCTTTCTTT	CSVDLWSVLRTEAFF
NA	TRBJ2-5	NA	TRBV3-1/TRBV3-2	TGTGCCAGCAGCCAAGAAAAAGGGGGGTTAGGCCAAGAGACCCAGTACTTC	CASSQEKGGLGQETQYF
NA	TRBJ1-2	NA	TRBV6-5	TGTGCCAGCAGTTACTCGCAGGGCGCGGGGGGCTACACCTTC	CASSYSQGAGGYTF
NA	TRBJ1-2	NA	TRBV28	TGTGCCAGCAGTCCTACAGGGAGTCGGGGCGGCTACACCTTC	CASSPTGSRGGYTF
NA	TRBJ2-7	NA	TRBV11-3	TGTGCCAGCAGCTTAGATCCCCGGACTGGTACCTACGAGCAGTACTTC	CASSLDPRTGTYEQYF
NA	TRBJ2-3	TRBD2	TRBV19	TGTGCCAGTAGTAGGACTAGCGGGGAATCAGATACGCAGTATTTT	CASSRTSGESDTQYF
once	TRBJ2-3	NA	TRBV5-6	TGTGCCAGCAGCGAGCTGGGTCTTTACACAGATACGCAGTATTTT	CASSELGLYTDTQYF
NA	TRBJ1-6	NA	TRBV2	TGTGCCAGCAGTACCGCCCAGGGTATTTCACCCCTCCACTTT	CASSTAQGISPLHF
NA	TRBJ1-1	TRBD1	TRBV25-1	TGTGCCAGCAGTGAATCCGGGACAGGGGGCTCCGAAGCTTTCTTT	CASSESGTGGSEAFF
NA	TRBJ2-4	TRBD2	TRBV11-3	TGTGCCAGCAGCTGGCAGCGGGGGGACAAAAACATTCAGTACTTC	CASSWQRGDKNIQYF
NA	TRBJ1-1	NA	TRBV30	TGTGCCTGGCGGGTCAAGGGGACCTCGGGGGAAGCTTTCTTT	CAWRVKGTSGEAFF
NA	TRBJ1-3	NA	TRBV27	TGTGCCAGCAGTTTAAGTGCTGGAAACACCATATATTTT	CASSLSAGNTIYF
NA	TRBJ1-6	TRBD1	TRBV30	TGTGCCTGGAGTGAGACAGGGGGCACCCTCCACTTT	CAWSETGGTLHF
once	TRBJ2-5	NA	TRBV11-2	TGTGCCAGCAGCTTAGTGGGGGGGGGCGAGACCCAGTACTTC	CASSLVGGGETQYF
once	TRBJ2-2	NA	TRBV6-5	TGTGCCAGCAGTTACTCGATCCGTAGAACCGGGGAGCTGTTTTTT	CASSYSIRRTGELFF
NA	TRBJ1-6	TRBD1	TRBV27	TGTGCCAGCACGCGGACAGGGAATTCACCCCTCCACTTT	CASTRTGNSPLHF
few	TRBJ2-1	TRBD1	TRBV19	TGTGCCAGTAGTACGGGGACAGGGTACAATGAGCAGTTCTTC	CASSTGTGYNEQFF
NA	TRBJ1-3	NA	TRBV4-1	TGCGCCAGCAGCCAACTAAGGGACCGGGGCTCTGGAAACACCATATATTTT	CASSQLRDRGSGNTIYF
NA	TRBJ2-2	TRBD2	TRBV18	TGTGCCAGCTCCCGACTGACTAGCCCGCAATACACCGGGGAGCTGTTTTTT	CASSRLTSPQYTGELFF
NA	TRBJ1-2	NA	TRBV6-5	TGTGCCAGCAGCCTCGTCGGGACACCCTTTATCTACACCTTC	CASSLVGTPFIYTF
NA	TRBJ1-1	NA	TRBV27	TGTGCCAGCAGTAGCACTCGGGGGGGGACTGAAGCTTTCTTT	CASSSTRGGTEAFF
NA	TRBJ2-3	NA	TRBV7-2	TGTGCCAGCAGCTTACAGGGGCATAGCACAGATACGCAGTATTTT	CASSLQGHSTDTQYF
NA	TRBJ1-4	TRBD1	TRBV11-2	TGTGCCAGCAGCTCGGACAGGTCGAATGAAAAACTGTTTTTT	CASSSDRSNEKLFF